The 28 T cell receptor beta chains given below trace back to one sample, sequenced in a study of blood T cell repertoires in COVID-19. Repertoires were generated with immunoSEQ multiplex PCR, while TCRdb's copy carries only in-frame clones and drops some. The table has around 110,000 clones, over 80% seen once; the top ten hold around 2%. What was sequenced was peripheral blood. The receptor source for this set is a man younger than 40 with acute or convalescent COVID-19.

The V gene is TRBV6-2 or TRBV6-3, the J gene TRBJ2-2, with 9 bases aligning to TRBD2. Per germline, CDR1 MNHEY and CDR2 SVGEGT. V dropped 4 bases and J dropped 0; count of bases not matched to a gene: 9. The CDR3 is made up of 18 amino acids. CDR3 in amino acids: CASSSNLLAGSNTGELFF. The CDR3 nucleotides are TGTGCCAGCAGTTCGAACCTACTAGCGGGCTCGAACACCGGGGAGCTGTTTTTT.

Concerning this clone: Other DNA sequences in this specimen translate into the identical CDR3. The chain is built from TRBV9 and TRBJ2-1; 7 bases map to TRBD2. This CDR3 comprises 15 residues. Germline CDR1 reads SGDLS; CDR2 reads YYNGEE. Losses at the gene ends were 0 bases for V and 4 bases for J; bases not matched to a gene: 4. This CDR3 is CASSVGGGSYNEQFF. CDR3 in DNA: TGTGCCAGCAGCGTAGGTGGCGGGAGTTACAATGAGCAGTTCTTC.

The chain couples TRBV6-5 to TRBJ1-1; 8 nucleotides align to TRBD1. Germline CDR1 and CDR2: MNHEY and SVGAGI. V was clipped by 6 bases and J by 0 bases; unmatched bases: 6. CDR3 length: 15 residues. The CDR3 region is CASRGTGDMNTEAFF. The CDR3 nucleotides are TGTGCCAGCAGGGGGACAGGTGATATGAACACTGAAGCTTTCTTT.

The V gene is TRBV6-5, the J gene TRBJ1-4, with TRBD1 matching over 7 bases. V shed 5 bases and J 8 bases; nucleotides not matched to a gene: 8. The CDR3 consists of 14 residues. Germline lookup yields CDR1 MNHEY and CDR2 SVGAGI. The CDR3 DNA reads TGTGCCAGCAGTCAAAGGACAGGTTGGGAAAAACTGTTTTTT. It codes for CASSQRTGWEKLFF.

The CDR3 DNA reads TGTGCCAGCAGTTCCCGGACAGGGGTGGCGGAGACCCAGTACTTC. Protein: CASSSRTGVAETQYF. The chain employs TRBV5-4 and TRBJ2-5; 9 bases are a match to TRBD1. Germline values: CDR1 SGHNT, CDR2 YYREEE (reference sequence). This CDR3 is built from 15 residues. After removal of 5 bases from V and 5 bases from J, the junction contained 10 bases not matched to a gene.

The CDR3 here is CASSESDLLRGGEETQYF. CDR3 nucleotide sequence: TGTGCCAGCAGTGAATCGGACCTCTTACGGGGGGGCGAGGAGACCCAGTACTTC. The rearrangement joins TRBV25-1 to TRBJ2-5, with TRBD2 matching 8 bases. CDR1 MGHDK and CDR2 SYGVNS come from the germline V gene. V was pared by 1 base and J by 5 bases, with 15 bases of the junction left unmatched. The CDR3 has 18 residues.

This clone was observed once. The chain has TRBV19 and TRBJ2-1; unclear D gene. This CDR3 region has 16 residues. Trimming cost V 2 bases and J 0 bases, with 11 bases left between them. Germline-derived CDR1 and CDR2 are LNHDA and SQIVND (reference sequence). The CDR3 loop reads CASSILRASSYNEQFF. CDR3 nucleotide sequence: TGTGCCAGTAGTATACTGAGAGCTAGCTCCTACAATGAGCAGTTCTTC.

This clone was seen once. Additional DNA sequences in this sample encode the identical CDR3. V gene TRBV27 combines with J gene TRBJ2-1, with TRBD2 matching over 11 bases. The CDR3 consists of 15 residues. Germline values: CDR1 MNHEY, CDR2 SMNVEV (reference sequence). The ends lost 4 bases at V and 4 bases at J; junction bases unmatched: 3. CDR3 region: CASSSGTSGYNEQFF. The DNA for the CDR3 is TGTGCCAGCAGTTCCGGGACTAGCGGATACAATGAGCAGTTCTTC.

This clone was picked up one time. The gene calls are TRBV9 and TRBJ2-1, with TRBD2 identical over 10 bases. With V trimmed by 3 bases and J by 2 bases, 5 bases remained unmatched. This CDR3 contains 16 residues. In germline, CDR1 is SGDLS, CDR2 YYNGEE. The CDR3 region is CASSGLAGVAYNEQFF. The CDR3 DNA sequence: TGTGCCAGCAGCGGGCTAGCGGGAGTTGCCTACAATGAGCAGTTCTTC.

The chain links TRBV3-1 (or the pseudogene TRBV3-2) to TRBJ1-2; D remains ambiguous. This CDR3 has 14 residues. The germline V gene has CDR1 LGHDT and CDR2 YNNKEL (reference sequence). V dropped 4 bases and J dropped 5 bases, with 14 bases sitting between them. CDR3 region: CASSLAGLEYGYTF. The CDR3 bases are TGTGCCAGCAGCCTCGCCGGGTTGGAGTATGGCTACACCTTC.

The chain joins TRBV9 to TRBJ2-1; TRBD2 aligns across 14 bases. Germline V CDR1 and CDR2: SGDLS, YYNGEE. The J segment lost 8 bases and the V segment lost 0 bases, leaving 7 bases of the junction unmatched. This CDR3 contains 17 residues. The CDR3 loop reads CASSVAVGTSGSYEQFF. The CDR3, as DNA: TGTGCCAGCAGCGTAGCGGTAGGGACTAGCGGGAGTTATGAGCAGTTCTTC.

There are a few counts of this clone. The chain carries TRBV5-4 and TRBJ1-3; weak D call: TRBD1 (5 bases). Germline V gives CDR1 SGHNT, CDR2 YYREEE (reference sequence). Trimming shortened V by 0 bases and J by 0 bases, and 10 bases separated the two germline ends. This CDR3 contains 16 residues. The CDR3 reads CASSLGGLRSGNTIYF. The CDR3 region has the DNA TGTGCCAGCAGCTTGGGGGGCCTCCGCTCTGGAAACACCATATATTTT.

This sequence joins TRBV6-5 and TRBJ2-1; perhaps TRBD1 as D (6 bases). Germline lookup yields CDR1 MNHEY and CDR2 SVGAGI. Trimming shortened V by 4 bases and J by 5 bases, and 9 bases separated the two germline ends. The CDR3 is 13 amino acids. This chain's CDR3 is CASSLTGDNEQFF. The DNA for the CDR3 is TGTGCCAGCAGTTTGACAGGTGACAATGAGCAGTTCTTC.

The chain joins TRBV10-3 to TRBJ1-2; a weak D match, TRBD1 (6 bases). The V and J ends lost 5 bases and 4 bases respectively, with 23 bases between them. CDR3 size: 17 residues. CDR1 is ENHRY and CDR2 is SYGVKD in the germline V gene. The CDR3 sequence: CAISPRSGPGETYGYTF. CDR3 DNA sequence: TGTGCCATCAGTCCCCGATCCGGACCAGGGGAAACCTATGGCTACACCTTC.

In its sample, this clone was seen a few times. The chain employs TRBV6-4 and TRBJ2-1, with 10 bases fitting TRBD1. This CDR3 spans 15 amino acids. Germline-derived CDR1 and CDR2 are MRHNA and SNTAGT. Trimming at V came to 4 bases and at J to 9 bases, leaving 9 bases not matched to a gene. DNA of the CDR3: TGTGCCAGCAGTGCCGGGACAGGGGATTCGGGTGAGCAGTTCTTC. It translates to CASSAGTGDSGEQFF.

The genes are TRBV4-3 and TRBJ2-7; weak D call: TRBD2 (6 bases). The CDR3 extends over 16 amino acids. V shed 5 bases and J shed 2 bases, with 19 bases lying between them. CDR1 is LGHNA and CDR2 is YSLEER in the germline V gene. CDR3 loop: CASSGGLGLETYEQYF. CDR3 DNA sequence: TGCGCCAGCAGCGGGGGGTTGGGACTGGAAACCTACGAGCAGTACTTC.

The chain is built from TRBV19 and TRBJ1-3, with D perhaps matching TRBD1 (6 bases). The germline V gene encodes CDR1 LNHDA and CDR2 SQIVND (reference sequence). CDR3 length equals 14 residues. With 4 bases removed from V and 3 bases from J, the gap between germline ends came to 10 bases. Here the CDR3 DNA reads TGTGCCAGTAGTACTCAGGGGATTGGAAACACCATATATTTT. Translated, it gives CASSTQGIGNTIYF. The complete variable domain, with remaining parts taken from reference TRBV19 and TRBJ1-3, reads DGGITQSPKYLFRKEGQNVTLSCEQNLNHDAMYWYRQDPGQGLRLIYYSQIVNDFQKGDIAEGYSVSREKKESFPLTVTSAQKNPTAFYLCASSTQGIGNTIYFGEGSWLTVV.

V gene TRBV18 combines with J gene TRBJ2-7, with a weak D call TRBD2 (6 bases). CDR3 length: 14 amino acids. In germline, CDR1 is KGHSH, CDR2 LQKENI. Trimming removed 3 bases from V and 7 bases from J, with 16 bases in between. The CDR3 spells CASSPGLAWREQYV. Written as DNA, the CDR3 is TGTGCCAGCTCACCGGGACTCGCTTGGAGGGAGCAGTACGTC.

The chain joins TRBV6-5 to TRBJ1-3; TRBD1 agrees at 7 bases. There are 16 residues in the CDR3. Germline V gene lookup returns CDR1 MNHEY and CDR2 SVGAGI. Unmatched junction bases numbered 10, after V lost 4 bases and J lost 4 bases. This CDR3 is CASSSGQAWFGNTIYF. In DNA, the CDR3 is TGTGCCAGCAGTTCCGGACAGGCTTGGTTCGGAAACACCATATATTTT.

This chain links TRBV27 with TRBJ1-6; a weak D match, TRBD1 (6 bases). The CDR3 runs 13 residues. V was pared by 6 bases and J by 13 bases, with 16 bases between. CDR1 and CDR2 (germline): MNHEY, SMNVEV (reference sequence). The CDR3 DNA follows: TGTGCCAGCAGGGGACAACCCCAATCGCCCCTCCACTTT. Translation: CASRGQPQSPLHF.

The chain carries TRBV7-2 and TRBJ2-5; 13 bases are a match to TRBD2. V was pared by 1 base and J by 7 bases, with 6 bases of the junction left unmatched. Germline assignment: CDR1 SGHTA and CDR2 FQGNSA. The CDR3 loop spans 16 amino acids. The CDR3 loop reads CASSLGTSGGLGTQYF. The CDR3 DNA reads as TGTGCCAGCAGCTTAGGGACTAGCGGGGGCTTAGGGACCCAGTACTTC.

This chain uses TRBV21-1 with TRBJ2-7; the listed D gene, TRBD2, was not tested against the DNA. TRBV21-1 is tagged as a pseudogene. The CDR3 is made up of 15 amino acids. CDR3 in amino acids: CASSKGRDYSYEQYV. Written as DNA, the CDR3 is TGTGCCAGCAGCAAAGGGCGGGACTATTCCTACGAGCAGTACGTC.

About this clone itself: Just one base apart from a much larger clone, this may be a read error. CDR3 loop: CASSLDTRGGRGTQYF. CDR3 nucleotides: TGCGCCAGCAGCTTGGACACTCGCGGGGGGCGGGGGACCCAGTACTTC. The chain combines TRBV5-1 with TRBJ2-5, with 8 positions matching TRBD2. Looked up from germline, CDR1 is SGHRS and CDR2 is YFSETQ. Trimming removed 0 bases from V and 7 bases from J; junction bases left unmatched: 11. The CDR3 length is 16 residues.

The chain joins TRBV27 to TRBJ1-6, with a possible D match to TRBD1 (6 bases). CDR3 size: 16 residues. The germline V and J ends were trimmed by 7 bases and 0 bases, with 13 bases remaining between them. Germline CDR1 and CDR2: MNHEY and SMNVEV (reference sequence). The CDR3 sequence is CASNRQANSYNSPLHF. CDR3 DNA sequence: TGTGCCAGCAACCGACAGGCCAACTCCTATAATTCACCCCTCCACTTT.

CDR3 protein: CASSITGGRTEAFF. The CDR3 DNA is TGTGCCAGTAGTATAACGGGGGGTAGGACTGAAGCTTTCTTT. J is TRBJ1-1 and V is TRBV19; a possible D gene is TRBD1 (5 bases). Germline V lookup: CDR1 LNHDA, CDR2 SQIVND (reference sequence). V was pared by 2 bases and J by 5 bases, with 12 bases between. This CDR3 is 14 amino acids long.

The chain is built from TRBV12-3 or TRBV12-4 and TRBJ2-1; D unresolved. The V end lost 6 bases, the J end lost 2 bases, and 2 bases lay between the germline ends. This CDR3 is 11 amino acids long. The CDR3 sequence is CASSTYNEQFF. For the CDR3, the DNA is TGTGCCAGCAGCACCTACAATGAGCAGTTCTTC.

The V and J genes are TRBV11-2 and TRBJ1-2; D ambiguous. This CDR3 region has 16 residues. In germline, CDR1 is SGHAT, CDR2 FQNNGV. V shed 0 bases and J shed 4 bases, with 15 bases lying between them. CDR3 DNA sequence: TGTGCCAGCAGCTTAGAGGCGGTGACTCAAGCCTATGGCTACACCTTC. It is translated as CASSLEAVTQAYGYTF.

DNA for the CDR3: TGTGCCAGCAGCTTACCGGGACAGGGCACAGATACGCAGTATTTT. It yields the protein CASSLPGQGTDTQYF. The chain couples TRBV9 to TRBJ2-3, with TRBD1 matching over 8 bases. The CDR3 length is 15 residues. Germline values: CDR1 SGDLS, CDR2 YYNGEE. V lost 4 bases, J lost 1 base, and 5 bases stayed unmatched.